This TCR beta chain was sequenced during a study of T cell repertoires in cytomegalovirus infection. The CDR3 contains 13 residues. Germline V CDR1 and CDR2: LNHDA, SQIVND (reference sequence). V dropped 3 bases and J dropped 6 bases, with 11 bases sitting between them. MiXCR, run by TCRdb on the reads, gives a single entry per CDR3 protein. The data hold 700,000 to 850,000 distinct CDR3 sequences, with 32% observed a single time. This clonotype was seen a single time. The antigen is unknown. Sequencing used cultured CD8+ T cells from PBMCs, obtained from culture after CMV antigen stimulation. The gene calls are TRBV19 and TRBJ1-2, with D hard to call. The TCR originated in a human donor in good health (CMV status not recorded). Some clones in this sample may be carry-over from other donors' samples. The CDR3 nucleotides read TGTGCCAGTAGTATTCCGAGATACGATGGCTACACCTTC. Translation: CASSIPRYDGYTF.